This T cell receptor beta chain was sequenced in a study of cytomegalovirus exposure and HLA in healthy donors. Whole-study context: As released early, the data held about 85 million unique TCRs from HLA-typed donors.

The germline gives CDR1 SQVTM, CDR2 ANQGSEA. V lost 6 bases to trimming and J lost 4 bases, with 17 bases between them. This CDR3 contains 14 residues. Notes on this clone: Its antigen is unknown.

Vbeta (60) and Jbeta (13) primers were used in the PCR. Generated by immunoSEQ multiplex PCR, the TCRdb table keeps only in-frame clones and is missing some. Among 150,000 to 200,000 clones listed, 68% were seen once. Overall study results and limits: In a later analysis, at a false discovery rate of 0.05, some 17,000 TCR beta sequences were associated with HLA alleles. Cytomegalovirus-associated TCR beta chains were listed, numbering under 200. Association of a missense DCLRE1C variant with TCR beta V- and J-gene trimming was reported in a later analysis.

This chain connects TRBV29-1 to TRBJ2-3; a possible D gene is TRBD2 (6 bases). Sequenced: PBMCs. This clonotype was obtained from a middle-aged woman in good health and CMV-seropositive. The CDR3 reads CSVPYPSGADTQYF. CDR3 bases: TGCAGCGTCCCCTACCCCTCGGGGGCAGATACGCAGTATTTT.